The clone carrying this T cell receptor (beta chain) has a handful of counts. No antigen is known for it. Trimming took off 5 bases at V and 0 bases at J, with 17 bases between the two ends. There are 17 residues in the CDR3. Per germline, CDR1 SEHNR and CDR2 FQNEAQ (reference sequence). The sample originates from a study of beta chain features in type 1 diabetes. General observations from the study: There was a moderate but significant shortening of TCRB CDR3s in all four CD4+ subsets of Type 1 diabetes patients.

Expressed TCRB transcripts were sequenced, since all the RNA that had been isolated was reverse transcribed. Clones were sequenced by immunoSEQ multiplex PCR, and TCRdb holds only the in-frame ones, with some missing. The table shows over 150,000 clones, with approximately 8.1% occurring only once. Sequenced: central memory CD4+ T cells from blood. The receptor was derived from a man aged 18-30 years with type 1 diabetes. The J gene is TRBJ1-3, the V gene TRBV7-9; D perhaps matches TRBD1 (6 bases). The CDR3 spells CASSTKGRGVSGNTIYF. The CDR3 DNA follows: TGTGCCAGCAGCACCAAGGGCAGGGGAGTCTCTGGAAACACCATATATTTT.